This entry describes one T cell receptor beta chain. The source of the sample is a study of blood T cell repertoires in COVID-19. Study in general: Sources were T cells, B-cell-depleted T cells, or PBMCs; the material itself was cDNA or gDNA.

The CDR3 totals 14 residues. V shed 5 bases, J shed 4 bases, and the junction held 5 bases outside the gene matches. Germline CDR1 is MNHEY and CDR2 is SVGAGI. Using immunoSEQ multiplex PCR, the repertoire was profiled, and TCRdb retains in-frame clones only, with some absent. The table includes roughly 100,000 clones, 81% detected once. The sequenced sample was peripheral blood. J is TRBJ1-1 and V is TRBV6-5; 9 bases are a match to TRBD1. The TCR comes from a woman aged 70-85 years with acute or convalescent COVID-19. DNA for the CDR3: TGTGCCAGCAGTACAGGACAGGGGCGCACTGAAGCTTTCTTT. Amino acid sequence: CASSTGQGRTEAFF.